This TCR beta chain was identified in a study of blood T cell repertoires in COVID-19. Study information: Specimens from acute and convalescent COVID-19 originated in the United States, Italy and Spain. The cDNA or gDNA used as material had been derived from T cells, B-cell-depleted T cells, or PBMCs.

Only one count was recorded for this clone. Original data processing: Quantification of nucleated cells was approximated via reference gene primer amplification. Only in-frame clones appear in the TCRdb table, and some are missing; sequencing was by immunoSEQ multiplex PCR. Clonal size and the V and J genes are those of that table, whereas D and trimming came from the DNA. The data hold under 200,000 clones, with around nine tenths observed a single time. The CDR3 is 15 amino acids. Trimming pared 0 bases from V and 7 bases from J, leaving 15 bases between. Germline V gene lookup returns CDR1 SGHTA and CDR2 FQGTGA.

This rearrangement joins TRBV7-3 to TRBJ1-2, with D tentatively TRBD1 (5 bases). This receptor was taken from a man aged 35-49 years with active or convalescent COVID-19. The sequencing input was peripheral blood. This CDR3 is CASSLTAAGRPGYTF. The CDR3 DNA reads as TGTGCCAGCAGCTTAACGGCGGCAGGGAGGCCTGGCTACACCTTC.